This record concerns one TCR beta chain sequence. Germline CDR1 is MDHEN and CDR2 is SYDVKM. V lost 4 bases and J lost 4, with 13 bases in between. The CDR3 is made up of 15 amino acids. Profiled with immunoSEQ multiplex PCR; TCRdb holds only in-frame clones, not every one. The sample yields tens of thousands of clones, approximately 80% seen once. The sample comes from a study of blood T cell repertoires in COVID-19. Overall study: COVID-19 samples, acute and convalescent, were from the United States, Italy and Spain. PBMCs, B-cell-depleted T cells, or T cells were the source of the cDNA or gDNA that made up the material.

Sequenced sample: peripheral blood. This sequence originates from a woman between 55 and 75 years old with acute or convalescent COVID-19. This chain joins TRBV28 and TRBJ2-2, with a possible D match to TRBD1 (6 bases). The CDR3 loop is CASSYRQVVTGELFF. In DNA, the CDR3 is TGTGCCAGCAGTTATAGACAGGTAGTCACCGGGGAGCTGTTTTTT.